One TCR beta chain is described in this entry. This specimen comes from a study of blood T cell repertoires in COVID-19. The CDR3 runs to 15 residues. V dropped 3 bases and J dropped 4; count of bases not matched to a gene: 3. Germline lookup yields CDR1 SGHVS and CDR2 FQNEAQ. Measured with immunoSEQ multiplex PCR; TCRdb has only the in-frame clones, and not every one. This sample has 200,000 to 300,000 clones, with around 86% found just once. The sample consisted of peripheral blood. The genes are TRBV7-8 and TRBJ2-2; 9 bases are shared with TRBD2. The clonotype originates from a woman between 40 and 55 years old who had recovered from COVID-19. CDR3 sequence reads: CASSFERGATGELFF. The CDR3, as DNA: TGTGCCAGCAGCTTCGAGCGGGGGGCCACCGGGGAGCTGTTTTTT.